What follows is one T cell receptor beta chain and its context. The record originates from a study of control samples from healthy donors and cancer patients. Germline V lookup: CDR1 MNHEY, CDR2 SVGAGI. This CDR3 contains 15 residues. V dropped 8 bases and J dropped 7; count of bases not matched to a gene: 5. The method was immunoSEQ multiplex PCR; TCRdb's version includes in-frame clones alone and lacks a portion of them. The sample has around 140,000 clones; 94% are singletons. Sequenced material: blood. The genes are TRBV6-5 and TRBJ2-1; 16 bases match TRBD2. The TCR sequence derives from a man aged 35-49 years in good health. CDR3 residues: CASYGTSGGENEQFF. In DNA, the CDR3 is TGTGCCAGCTATGGGACTAGCGGGGGGGAAAATGAGCAGTTCTTC.